Listed here are 9 T cell receptor beta chains from one sample, sequenced in a study of early T cells in non-severe SARS-CoV-2 infection. TCRdb reprocessed the 5' RACE reads via MiXCR and lists one record per CDR3 protein. The table records roughly 100,000 distinct CDR3 sequences, less than 15% of them present only once. The material sequenced was whole blood. These receptors came from an adult who was a healthcare worker with PCR-confirmed SARS-CoV-2 infection or an uninfected control (not recorded which).

This clonotype was detected ten times or more. The chain couples TRBV3-1 to TRBJ2-7, with 8 bases that match TRBD2. The CDR3 has 15 amino acids. Trimming cost V 3 bases and J 0 bases; bases outside gene matches: 4. Germline CDR1 LGHDT, CDR2 YNNKEL (reference sequence). In nucleotides, the CDR3 is TGTGCCAGCAGCCACAGTCTAGCGGGCTCCTACGAGCAGTACTTC. Translation gives CASSHSLAGSYEQYF.

This clonotype has a handful of counts. This rearrangement joins TRBV20-1 to TRBJ2-6; D gene ambiguous. Trimming stripped 0 bases from V and 0 bases from J, with 15 bases between. Per the germline V gene, CDR1 is DFQATT and CDR2 is SNEGSKA (reference sequence). The CDR3 has 18 amino acids. The CDR3 bases are TGCAGTGCTAGAGATAGGGCCCCAAAAACCTCTGGGGCCAACGTCCTGACTTTC. Translation gives CSARDRAPKTSGANVLTF.

The chain employs TRBV7-6 and TRBJ2-2; D is unresolved. The CDR3 has 15 residues. Germline V CDR1 and CDR2: SGHVS, FNYEAQ. V was pared by 5 bases and J by 4 bases, with 14 bases between. CDR3 in DNA: TGTGCCAGCAGCCAAATGGGCCCCTTCACCGGGGAGCTGTTTTTT. It codes for CASSQMGPFTGELFF.

The sample holds many counts of this clonotype. The chain uses TRBV10-1 and TRBJ2-3; D unclear. The CDR3 runs to 12 residues. V lost 2 bases and J 2 bases, leaving 2 bases between the germline ends. Germline V lookup: CDR1 WNHNN, CDR2 SYGVQD (reference sequence). The CDR3 loop is CASSETTDTQYF. CDR3 sequence (DNA): TGCGCCAGCAGTGAGACCACAGATACGCAGTATTTT.

The CDR3 is CASSLTLMNTEAFF. The DNA for the CDR3 is TGTGCCAGCAGCCTTACCCTGATGAACACTGAAGCTTTCTTT. The chain joins TRBV6-2 or TRBV6-3 to TRBJ1-1; D gene unclear. Trimming cost V 6 bases and J 0 bases, with 11 bases left between them. CDR3 size: 14 residues. Germline CDR1 and CDR2: MNHEY and SVGEGT.

This chain links TRBV11-2 with TRBJ2-1; 7 bases fit TRBD2. The V gene's germline CDR1 is SGHAT and CDR2 FQNNGV. V gave up 5 bases and J gave up 7 bases; unmatched junction bases: 2. This CDR3 has 12 residues. The CDR3 bases are TGTGCCAGCAGCGATAGCGGGAATGAGCAGTTCTTC. Encoded protein: CASSDSGNEQFF.

The genes are TRBV28 and TRBJ1-1; D unresolved. The CDR3 covers 11 residues. Per germline, CDR1 MDHEN and CDR2 SYDVKM. V lost 7 bases and J lost 3, with 6 bases in between. The CDR3 is CASNSYTEAFF. The CDR3 DNA reads TGTGCCAGCAACAGCTACACTGAAGCTTTCTTT.

The J gene is TRBJ2-1, the V gene TRBV2; either TRBD1 or TRBD2 may supply D (6 bases each). With 10 bases removed from V and 6 bases from J, the gap between germline ends came to 22 bases. The CDR3 has 15 residues. Germline loops: CDR1 SNHLY, CDR2 FYNNEI. CDR3 in DNA: TGTGCCATTCGCCTTGGGAGGACAGAAACCAATGAGCAGTTCTTC. Translation: CAIRLGRTETNEQFF.

This chain connects TRBV6-5 to TRBJ1-4, with D hard to call. The germline CDR1 and CDR2 sequences are MNHEY and SVGAGI. Deletions cut 7 bases from V and 4 bases from J, with 10 bases between. There are 13 residues in the CDR3. CDR3 amino acids: CASKEGINEKLFF. DNA of the CDR3: TGTGCCAGCAAGGAGGGAATTAATGAAAAACTGTTTTTT.